This TCR beta chain is from a study of T-cell reconstitution after alpha-beta-depleted transplantation in children (dated by TCRdb to between 2015 and 2016). Regarding the study in general: Using TCR repertoire profiling, the study followed T-cell immune reconstitution in a quantitative way in children after TCRalphabeta/CD19-depleted allogeneic hematopoietic cell transplantation.

There are many counts of this clonotype. The target of this receptor is not known. It has no much larger one-base neighbor in the sample; base qualities were not kept. Library prep was done by PCR. Reads for this sample came from an Illumina HiSeq 2500. Molecular barcoding was employed in the preparation of TCR libraries, with unique molecular identifiers being used to normalize TCRbeta repertoire quantification. In TCRdb, the public reads were trimmed at Q25 with fastp and aligned with MiXCR, with productive beta chains retained. Here each entry gathers all rows of one CDR3 protein and keeps the most common genes and DNA. The sample table shows 490,000 or so distinct CDR3 sequences, and around 12% are seen once. The ten most abundant clones make up 5% to 6% of the sample. The receptor comes from a human donor who donated a stem cell graft to a child with combined immunodeficiency. The sample here was PBMCs from the stem cell graft donor, taken from the stem cell graft.

The nucleotide sequence is given as TGTGCCACCTGCCTGGGACTAGCGGGACGTACGCAGTATTTT. Protein translation: CATCLGLAGRTQYF. This chain joins TRBV12-3 or TRBV12-4 to TRBJ2-3; TRBD2 matches 13 bases in the middle. Reading from cysteine to phenylalanine, the CDR3 counts 14 amino acids. The retained sequence is limited to the CDR3, 42 bases, with the frame set at the first base. The germline V and J ends show losses of 10 bases and 8 bases respectively, and no gene match explains 9 bases of the junction.